The subject of this entry is one TCR beta chain. Its antigen is undetermined. Trimming pared 1 base from V and 7 bases from J, leaving 12 bases between. The CDR3 length is 15 residues. The germline V gene encodes CDR1 SGHRS and CDR2 YFSETQ. Patients affected by ophthalmopathy presented a Clinical Activity Score of at least 3, a NOSPECS grade of at least 4, and disease duration below 3 months. This sample was included in a study of T cells in Graves' hyperthyroidism and ophthalmopathy. Study outcomes and limitations: Blood samples included most of the expanded thyroid clonotypes exceeding 0.001.

TCR beta CDR3 region amplification was performed from RNA transcripts. During a first-round RT-PCR of the TCR CDR3, the HTBI primer set was used. TCRdb re-called the multiplex PCR reads with MiXCR, one entry per CDR3 protein. The sample holds around 600,000 distinct CDR3 sequences, roughly 16% seen once. The TCR comes from a middle-aged woman with Graves' ophthalmopathy. This chain connects TRBV5-1 to TRBJ1-6; possible D gene TRBD1, 5 bases. The sequenced sample consisted of blood. The CDR3 protein is CASSLIRDGNSPLHF. CDR3 in DNA: TGCGCCAGCAGCTTGATCCGGGACGGCAATTCACCCCTCCACTTT.